The 27 T cell receptor beta chains in this list originate from one sample, sequenced in a study of cytomegalovirus exposure and HLA in healthy donors (dated by TCRdb to 2016 to 2017). To prepare the library, the immunoSEQ multiplex PCR assay was applied. For the multiplex PCR, a mixture combining 60 forward primers for TCR Vbeta segments and 13 reverse primers for TCR Jbeta segments was used. Imported from immuneACCESS, the table was reduced by TCRdb to in-frame sequences with V and J called. These copies leave out some clones; in studies compared against another copy, an unresolved V gene accounts for under half, and the cause of the remainder is not known. The sample table lists more than 95,000 clones, around two thirds of them with a count of one. Together, the top ten hold roughly 9.8% of the sample. Sample: PBMCs. The receptors originated from a woman aged 40 to 50 in good health and CMV-seropositive.

This rearrangement joins TRBV11-2 to TRBJ2-7, with 10 bases matching TRBD1. The CDR3 contains 15 residues. Unmatched junction bases numbered 9, after V lost 5 bases and J lost 5 bases. Germline CDR1 SGHAT, CDR2 FQNNGV. The CDR3 DNA reads TGTGCCAGCAGCCCCGGCCCCGGGACAGGGGACGAGCAGTACTTC. Its translation is CASSPGPGTGDEQYF.

The gene calls are TRBV6-4 and TRBJ2-1, with 8 bases lining up with TRBD2. Germline V CDR1 and CDR2: MRHNA, SNTAGT. CDR3 length: 15 amino acids. The V gene end was trimmed by 0 bases and the J gene end by 2 bases; junction bases not matched to a gene: 0. CDR3 in amino acids: CASSDSSGTYNEQFF. The CDR3 DNA follows: TGTGCCAGCAGTGACTCTAGCGGGACCTACAATGAGCAGTTCTTC.

The V gene is TRBV2, the J gene TRBJ1-5, with D tentatively TRBD1 (6 bases). V shed 11 bases and J shed 5 bases, with 16 bases lying between them. The germline V gene encodes CDR1 SNHLY and CDR2 FYNNEI. This CDR3 contains 13 residues. The CDR3 DNA follows: TGTGCCGGGAGGGAGGCAGGGGATCAGCCCCAGCATTTT. This codes for CAGREAGDQPQHF.

There are a few counts of this clone. The chain employs TRBV5-4 and TRBJ1-1, with no clear D. Trimming left V 4 bases short and J 0 bases short, with 10 bases between. CDR1 and CDR2 from the germline V gene are SGHNT and YYREEE (reference sequence). This CDR3 is built from 14 residues. The CDR3 DNA reads as TGTGCCAGCAGCCTGGAGCAAATGAACACTGAAGCTTTCTTT. The encoded protein is CASSLEQMNTEAFF.

This clone was detected only a few times. This chain connects TRBV6-6 to TRBJ1-2, with a tentative D call TRBD1 (6 bases). The CDR3 loop spans 14 amino acids. The germline V gene encodes CDR1 MNHNY and CDR2 SVGAGI (reference sequence). Deletions cut 2 bases from V and 7 bases from J, with 14 bases between. The CDR3 DNA reads TGTGCCAGCAGTTACCAGACAGGCCAATTTGGCTACACCTTC. Protein sequence: CASSYQTGQFGYTF.

This chain joins TRBV4-1 and TRBJ1-3; TRBD1 is a possible D gene (6 bases). The CDR3 has 16 amino acids. With 1 base removed from V and 0 bases from J, the gap between germline ends came to 10 bases. Germline V gene lookup returns CDR1 MGHRA and CDR2 YSYEKL. The CDR3, as DNA: TGCGCCAGCAGCCAAGTCTGGACAGTCTCTGGAAACACCATATATTTT. Residues: CASSQVWTVSGNTIYF.

This rearrangement joins TRBV19 to TRBJ2-1; 8 bases fit TRBD2. The CDR3 length is 14 residues. J was trimmed by 8 bases and V by 7 bases; bases with no gene match: 10. From germline, CDR1 is LNHDA and CDR2 SQIVND (reference sequence). The CDR3 spells CASNPGLVGDEQFF. The CDR3 DNA is TGTGCCAGTAATCCGGGACTAGTCGGCGATGAGCAGTTCTTC. Filled out from reference TRBV19 and TRBJ2-1, the complete variable domain reads DGGITQSPKYLFRKEGQNVTLSCEQNLNHDAMYWYRQDPGQGLRLIYYSQIVNDFQKGDIAEGYSVSREKKESFPLTVTSAQKNPTAFYLCASNPGLVGDEQFFGPGTRLTVL.

This chain connects TRBV9 to TRBJ1-6; TRBD1 aligns across 10 bases. J was trimmed by 6 bases and V by 3 bases; bases with no gene match: 3. This CDR3 spans 15 amino acids. Germline V gives CDR1 SGDLS, CDR2 YYNGEE. Here the CDR3 DNA reads TGTGCCAGCAGCGCGAGGACAGGGGGTAATTCACCCCTCCACTTT. Translated, it gives CASSARTGGNSPLHF.

The rearrangement links TRBV28 to TRBJ2-7; perhaps TRBD1 as D (6 bases). V lost 3 bases to trimming and J lost 6 bases, with 12 bases between them. In germline, CDR1 is MDHEN, CDR2 SYDVKM. The CDR3 is 13 amino acids. The CDR3 coding sequence is TGTGCCAGCAGTTTCACAGGGATTGGCGAGCAGTACTTC. Its protein product is CASSFTGIGEQYF.

This clone was detected a few times. This chain uses TRBV18 with TRBJ2-5; a possible D gene is TRBD1 (5 bases). Trimming cost V 5 bases and J 1 base, with 11 bases left between them. CDR3 length: 14 residues. Germline V CDR1 and CDR2: KGHSH, LQKENI. CDR3 bases: TGTGCCAGCTCAGCAGGGCATAGCCAAGAGACCCAGTACTTC. Amino acid sequence: CASSAGHSQETQYF.

This clone was recorded once. The CDR3 loop reads CASSIQGGQPQHF. In nucleotides, the CDR3 is TGTGCCAGCAGTATACAGGGTGGACAGCCCCAGCATTTT. The V call is TRBV6-4, the J call TRBJ1-5; TRBD1 might be the D (6 bases). This CDR3 contains 13 residues. The V gene's germline CDR1 is MRHNA and CDR2 SNTAGT. V shed 5 bases and J shed 7 bases, with 12 bases lying between them.

A few counts support this clone. The rearrangement uses TRBV5-1 and TRBJ1-6; 7 nucleotides line up with TRBD1. Germline-derived CDR1 and CDR2 are SGHRS and YFSETQ. This CDR3 comprises 15 residues. Trimming took 5 bases from V and 7 from J; bases not matched to a gene: 9. Here the CDR3 reads CASSQEGARNSPLHF. The CDR3 DNA is TGCGCCAGCAGTCAAGAGGGGGCGCGGAATTCACCCCTCCACTTT.

This clone has just a few counts. The rearrangement uses TRBV6-6 and TRBJ2-1, with D possibly TRBD2 on 5 matching bases. Trimming pared 4 bases from V and 4 bases from J, leaving 8 bases between. The CDR3 contains 13 residues. The V gene's germline CDR1 is MNHNY and CDR2 SVGAGI (reference sequence). The CDR3: CASSLDSYNEQFF. CDR3 in DNA: TGTGCCAGCAGTTTGGACTCGTACAATGAGCAGTTCTTC.

The chain combines TRBV7-8 with TRBJ2-7; D uncertain. V lost 5 bases, J lost 4 bases, and 12 bases lay in between. The V gene's germline CDR1 is SGHVS and CDR2 FQNEAQ. This CDR3 spans 13 amino acids. CDR3 in DNA: TGTGCCAGCAGCCCCCAGTGGTCGTACGAGCAGTACTTC. It encodes CASSPQWSYEQYF.

The chain employs TRBV19 and TRBJ2-2; D gene unclear. Trimming cost V 5 bases and J 0 bases, with 4 bases left between them. There are 13 residues in the CDR3. Germline values: CDR1 LNHDA, CDR2 SQIVND (reference sequence). The CDR3 sequence is CASSAANTGELFF. The CDR3 bases are TGTGCCAGTAGTGCGGCGAACACCGGGGAGCTGTTTTTT. Based on the CDR3 plus reference TRBV19 and TRBJ2-2, the full variable domain is DGGITQSPKYLFRKEGQNVTLSCEQNLNHDAMYWYRQDPGQGLRLIYYSQIVNDFQKGDIAEGYSVSREKKESFPLTVTSAQKNPTAFYLCASSAANTGELFFGEGSRLTVL.

J is TRBJ1-5 and V is TRBV27, with D tentatively TRBD1 (6 bases). V was shortened by 2 bases and J by 5 bases, with 10 bases between the two germline ends. The CDR3 consists of 14 residues. CDR1 is MNHEY, CDR2 SMNVEV, per germline (reference sequence). The CDR3: CASSLIGQYQPQHF. For the CDR3, the DNA is TGTGCCAGCAGTTTAATAGGACAGTATCAGCCCCAGCATTTT.

The J gene is TRBJ2-1, the V gene TRBV2, with 7 bases identical to TRBD2. V shed 5 bases and J 3 bases; nucleotides not matched to a gene: 1. The CDR3 is 13 amino acids. Germline V gives CDR1 SNHLY, CDR2 FYNNEI. The CDR3 nucleotides are TGTGCCAGCAGTAGCGGGGTCTACAATGAGCAGTTCTTC. This sequence encodes CASSSGVYNEQFF.

V gene TRBV7-2 combines with J gene TRBJ1-3; D is perhaps TRBD1 (6 bases). Germline V lookup: CDR1 SGHTA, CDR2 FQGNSA. Trimming took 4 bases from V and 0 from J, leaving 7 bases between them. This CDR3 is 14 amino acids long. The CDR3, as DNA: TGTGCCAGCAGCTCGGACAGCTCTGGAAACACCATATATTTT. Translation gives CASSSDSSGNTIYF.

Of note for this clone: At one boundary the junction diverges from the germline segment, which might be a read error. J is TRBJ1-5 and V is TRBV4-3; no reliable D call. Per germline, CDR1 LGHNA and CDR2 YSLEER. The CDR3 is 14 amino acids. CDR3 residues: CASSPSLGNPPQHF. The CDR3 coding sequence is TGCGCCAGCAGCCCCAGCCTCGGGAATCCGCCCCAGCATTTT.

J is TRBJ2-7 and V is TRBV9; tentative D call: TRBD2 (6 bases). CDR1 and CDR2 (germline): SGDLS, YYNGEE. V dropped 0 bases and J dropped 0 bases, with 13 bases sitting between them. The CDR3 contains 16 residues. CDR3 nucleotides: TGTGCCAGCAGCGTAGGAGGGGAGGCCAGCTCCTACGAGCAGTACTTC. Protein product: CASSVGGEASSYEQYF.

The chain combines TRBV6-4 with TRBJ2-3, with 7 nucleotides matching TRBD2. The CDR3 consists of 12 residues. Germline CDR1 is MRHNA and CDR2 is SNTAGT. V lost 0 bases and J lost 12; bases outside the gene matches: 3. The CDR3 reads CASSDSRLAQYF. CDR3 in DNA: TGTGCCAGCAGTGACTCAAGACTAGCTCAGTATTTT.

The chain carries TRBV5-4 and TRBJ2-1; 11 bases align to TRBD2. Germline CDR1 SGHNT, CDR2 YYREEE (reference sequence). The CDR3 has 15 residues. J was trimmed by 4 bases and V by 4 bases; bases with no gene match: 4. CDR3 sequence: CASSVGLAAYNEQFF. CDR3 bases: TGTGCCAGCAGCGTGGGACTAGCGGCTTACAATGAGCAGTTCTTC.

The chain employs TRBV4-3 and TRBJ2-7; 9 bases are shared with TRBD2. V shed 1 base and J 0 bases; nucleotides not matched to a gene: 4. Germline CDR1 and CDR2: LGHNA and YSLEER. The CDR3 loop spans 16 amino acids. The CDR3 here is CASSQAVAGASYEQYF. The CDR3 DNA follows: TGCGCCAGCAGCCAAGCGGTAGCGGGGGCCTCCTACGAGCAGTACTTC.

This rearrangement joins TRBV28 to TRBJ1-1, with 8 bases lining up with TRBD1. Germline V lookup: CDR1 MDHEN, CDR2 SYDVKM. V gave up 1 base and J gave up 3 bases; unmatched junction bases: 1. The CDR3 contains 14 residues. The CDR3 DNA reads as TGTGCCAGCAGTTTATTACAGGGGGACACTGAAGCTTTCTTT. Amino acids: CASSLLQGDTEAFF.

V gene TRBV7-9 combines with J gene TRBJ2-3, with D perhaps TRBD2 (5 bases). Trimming cost V 3 bases and J 2 bases, with 12 bases left between them. Germline CDR1 and CDR2: SEHNR and FQNEAQ (reference sequence). The CDR3 consists of 15 residues. The CDR3 reads CASSLASLLTDTQYF. The CDR3 nucleotides are TGTGCCAGCAGCTTGGCTAGCTTACTCACAGATACGCAGTATTTT.

The chain employs TRBV6-5 and TRBJ2-1; 8 bases are shared with TRBD1. With 6 bases clipped from V and 8 bases from J, the junction kept 3 bases outside the gene matches. There are 12 residues in the CDR3. Germline CDR1 reads MNHEY; CDR2 reads SVGAGI. CDR3 DNA: TGTGCCAGCAGCAAGACAGGGGATGAGCAGTTCTTC. This translates into CASSKTGDEQFF.

This sequence joins TRBV5-5 and TRBJ2-7, with TRBD2 matching 7 bases. J was trimmed by 2 bases and V by 0 bases; bases with no gene match: 8. The germline V gene has CDR1 SGHKS and CDR2 YYEKEE (reference sequence). The CDR3 is 16 residues long. The CDR3 loop reads CASSLGVGGFPYEQYF. The CDR3 region has the DNA TGTGCCAGCAGCTTGGGGGTGGGGGGGTTCCCCTACGAGCAGTACTTC.